This T cell receptor (beta chain) was sequenced in a study of Ad26.COV2.S vaccination and SARS-CoV-2 variants. The repertoire was sequenced with immunoSEQ multiplex PCR; TCRdb's copy has only in-frame clones and lacks some. This sample yields a few hundred thousand clones, of which 87% are seen a single time; roughly 3.1% belongs to the top ten. Trimming cost V 2 bases and J 7 bases; bases outside gene matches: 6. CDR3 length: 14 amino acids. Germline V gene data show CDR1 as SGDLS and CDR2 as YYNGEE. As for treatment: 19 received Ad26.COV2.S at low or high dose, single or two shots; roughly five received placebo; per-sample allocation not given. Sampling happened 63 days after the first vaccine or placebo injection.

The gene calls are TRBV9 and TRBJ1-2, with 9 bases aligning to TRBD1. This material consisted of peripheral blood, taken in a trial of Ad26.COV2.S vaccine versus placebo. This clonotype originated in a person between 18 and 65 years old who received the Ad26.COV2.S COVID-19 vaccine or a placebo. The CDR3 nucleotides read TGTGCCAGCAGCGTTTCTACAGGGGGCCTTGGCTACACCTTC. The encoded protein is CASSVSTGGLGYTF.